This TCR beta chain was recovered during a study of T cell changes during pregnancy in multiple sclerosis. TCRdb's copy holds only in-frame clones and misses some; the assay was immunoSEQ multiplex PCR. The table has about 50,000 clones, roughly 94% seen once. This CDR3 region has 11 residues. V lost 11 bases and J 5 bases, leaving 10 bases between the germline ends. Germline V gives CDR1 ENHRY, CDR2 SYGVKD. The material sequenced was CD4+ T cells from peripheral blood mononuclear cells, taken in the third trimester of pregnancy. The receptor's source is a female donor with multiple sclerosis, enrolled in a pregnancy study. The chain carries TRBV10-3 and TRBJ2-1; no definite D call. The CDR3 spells CALRRDNEQFF. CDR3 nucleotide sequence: TGTGCCCTGCGTCGGGACAATGAGCAGTTCTTC.